This T cell receptor beta chain was profiled in a study of CD4 T cells in relation to SARS-CoV-2 and coronaviruses (TCRdb year 2021). In the study overall: Shared crossreactive spike epitopes were mapped to their HLA restriction using patient-derived lymphoblastoid cell lines. The Adaptive Biotechnologies TCR-sequencing kit was used to sequence samples from three pre-COVID donors and the naive versus memory experiments, while other data came from Illumina-based sequencing. Memory CD4+ T cell crossreactivity between SARS-CoV-2 and common cold coronavirus spike proteins was assessed at the TCR clonotype level in the study. For other donors in the study, expansion assays were sequenced with a different, Illumina-based TCR-beta assay.

The cysteine opens and the phenylalanine closes a CDR3 of 12 amino acids. Only the CDR3 DNA is retained, 36 bases long and in frame from the first base. From a lookup of the germline V gene (reference sequence), CDR1 and CDR2 are SEHNR and FQNEAQ. Between the V and J ends, shortened by 8 bases and 3 bases respectively, the junction contains 11 bases. CD4+ T cells from unexposed donors were collected before the COVID-19 pandemic (2011-2018). To separate naive from memory CD4+ T cells, cryopreserved PBMCs first underwent CD4 enrichment and then EasySep naive CD4+ T cell enrichment. The leukapheresis product for the unexposed donors was obtained through commercial purchase. Ficoll-Paque PLUS gradient centrifugation was used to isolate PBMCs from leukapheresis product or whole blood. The PBMCs went either fresh into the expansion assay or into cryopreservation at -140 degrees C. The QIAamp Micro DNA Kit was used to extract genomic DNA from the CD4+ T cells.

Findings and caveats that apply to the study as a whole: Since the crossreactivity analysis centred on spike protein, crossreactivity against other viral proteins was not assessed. Pre-pandemic and post-infection samples were not both contributed by any donor, so tracing of the source of pre-existing responses was limited. Naive versus memory sequencing indicated the assay detects memory recall responses rather than primary responses primed during culture. Approximately 61% of donors had memory CD4+ clonotypes that crossrecognized SARS-CoV-2 and at least one common cold coronavirus spike. Compared with monoreactive clones, crossreactive clones had significantly weaker SARS-CoV-2-driven expansion, a result consistent with antigenic imprinting. The study was limited by small numbers of patients and tested TCRs.

Turning to this clone: Its binding antigen is unknown. No per-base quality is available; no much larger clone lies one base away.

Deep-resolution immunoSEQ TCR-beta sequencing was performed on DNA from uncultured naive and memory CD4+ T cells. The study's processing was this. Preprocessing removed nonproductive sequences and CDR3s not starting with C, not ending with F or W, or shorter than 7 amino acids. Cultured and uncultured naive and memory CD4+ repertoires were searched for previously identified spike- and CEF-reactive CDR3s. CDR3 homology was measured as pairwise Levenshtein distance, computed with the stringdist R package after trimming three terminal residues from each end. TCRdb re-hosts the immuneACCESS table, in-frame sequences only. Its copies lack some clones; in the studies checked, an unresolved V gene accounts for under half of them, and the cause for the rest is not known. That table supplies the V and J calls and clone size; D and trimming were determined from the DNA. The sample data list 60,000 or so clones, and about 94% of these were observed just once. Clones ranked in the top ten supply 0.14% of the sample.

The sequenced material came from naive CD4+ T cells from PBMCs. The intended sense of this specimen's cell subset or site label: naive CD4+ T cells isolated by negative enrichment. This TCR derives from a human donor in good health. This sequence uses TRBV7-9 and TRBJ2-7; there is no confident call for the D gene. Here the CDR3 is given as CASGGPLYEQYF. At the DNA level, the sequence is TGTGCCAGCGGCGGACCACTCTACGAGCAGTACTTC.